These 19 T cell receptor beta chains were all obtained from the same sample, sequenced in a study of cytomegalovirus exposure and HLA in healthy donors. Data came from immunoSEQ multiplex PCR; TCRdb stores just in-frame clones and leaves some out. Here the sample spans about 64,000 clones, around 88% being singletons. Material for sequencing was PBMCs. The source of these receptors is a woman between 18 and 29 years old in good health and CMV-seronegative.

This clone showed up just a few times. CDR3 coding DNA: TGTGCCAGCAGCCAAGACCGGACTGAGGTCTATTCACCCCTCCACTTT. Translated, it gives CASSQDRTEVYSPLHF. The chain combines TRBV4-2 with TRBJ1-6, with no clear D. Germline V lookup: CDR1 LGHNA, CDR2 YNFKEQ. The CDR3 loop spans 16 amino acids. The V and J ends lost 0 bases and 8 bases respectively, with 14 bases between them.

CDR3 nucleotides: TGTGCCAGCAGTATTGCTAGCGGGAGCTACAATGAGCAGTTCTTC. This gives the protein CASSIASGSYNEQFF. The chain is built from TRBV27 and TRBJ2-1; TRBD2 agrees at 10 bases. Germline V gene sequence: CDR1 MNHEY, CDR2 SMNVEV (reference sequence). The CDR3 extends over 15 amino acids. Trimming cost V 5 bases and J 3 bases; bases outside gene matches: 4.

This clone appeared a few times. The J gene is TRBJ1-1, the V gene TRBV2, with D perhaps matching TRBD1 (5 bases). Germline lookup yields CDR1 SNHLY and CDR2 FYNNEI. The V end was cut by 7 bases, the J end by 8 bases, with 11 bases between. CDR3 length: 11 amino acids. The CDR3 here is CASKRWTEAFF. CDR3 DNA: TGTGCCAGCAAAAGATGGACAGAAGCTTTCTTT.

The chain has TRBV28 and TRBJ2-7, with unresolved D. Trimming cost V 3 bases and J 2 bases, with 8 bases left between them. The CDR3 is 13 amino acids. Germline CDR1 MDHEN, CDR2 SYDVKM. Here the CDR3 DNA reads TGTGCCAGCAGTTTCCAGTCCGCCTACGAGCAGTACTTC. Translating it yields CASSFQSAYEQYF. Full variable domain (outside the CDR3, taken from reference TRBV28 and TRBJ2-7): DVKVTQSSRYLVKRTGEKVFLECVQDMDHENMFWYRQDPGLGLRLIYFSYDVKMKEKGDIPEGYSVSREKKERFSLILESASTNQTSMYLCASSFQSAYEQYFGPGTRLTVT.

This clone has more than one count but fewer than ten. The chain carries TRBV7-9 and TRBJ1-4; TRBD1 matches at 10 bases. Trimming at V came to 1 base and at J to 8 bases, leaving 4 bases not matched to a gene. Germline CDR1 SEHNR, CDR2 FQNEAQ (reference sequence). CDR3 length equals 15 residues. CDR3 DNA sequence: TGTGCCAGCAGCTTAGTTGGGACAGGGGTCGAAAAACTGTTTTTT. Its translation is CASSLVGTGVEKLFF.

V usage is TRBV29-1 and J usage is TRBJ1-4; D is undetermined. CDR1 and CDR2 (germline): SQVTM, ANQGSEA. V dropped 3 bases and J dropped 2 bases, with 16 bases sitting between them. This CDR3 contains 16 residues. CDR3 sequence reads: CSVEFVNQRTNEKLFF. The CDR3 DNA is TGCAGCGTTGAGTTCGTGAATCAGAGGACTAATGAAAAACTGTTTTTT.

The rearrangement uses TRBV25-1 and TRBJ2-1; possible D gene TRBD2, 6 bases. The germline V gene has CDR1 MGHDK and CDR2 SYGVNS. The CDR3 contains 15 residues. V gave up 4 bases and J gave up 4 bases, with 14 bases separating them. The CDR3: CASSAGTFLYNEQFF. CDR3 bases: TGTGCCAGCAGTGCCGGGACTTTCCTGTACAATGAGCAGTTCTTC.

V usage is TRBV4-1 and J usage is TRBJ1-1; D is undetermined. Looked up from germline, CDR1 is MGHRA and CDR2 is YSYEKL. Deletions cut 0 bases from V and 7 bases from J, with 9 bases between. The CDR3 is 13 residues long. For the CDR3, the DNA is TGCGCCAGCAGCCAAGAAGGAGGGATTGAAGCTTTCTTT. Its protein is CASSQEGGIEAFF.

V is TRBV5-1 and J is TRBJ1-2; 7 positions agree with TRBD1. This CDR3 contains 13 residues. Unmatched junction bases numbered 5, after V lost 4 bases and J lost 5 bases. The V gene's germline CDR1 is SGHRS and CDR2 YFSETQ. The CDR3 reads CASSAGTAYGYTF. In nucleotides, the CDR3 is TGCGCCAGCAGCGCGGGGACAGCTTATGGCTACACCTTC.

The chain has TRBV7-2 and TRBJ2-3; 8 nucleotides match TRBD2. The V gene's germline CDR1 is SGHTA and CDR2 FQGNSA. Trimming cost V 7 bases and J 1 base; bases outside gene matches: 4. This CDR3 comprises 14 residues. The CDR3 loop reads CASTRAGGTDTQYF. The CDR3 bases are TGTGCCAGCACCCGAGCGGGAGGCACAGATACGCAGTATTTT. The whole variable domain, remainder taken from reference TRBV7-2 and TRBJ2-3, is GAGVSQSPSNKVTEKGKDVELRCDPISGHTALYWYRQSLGQGLEFLIYFQGNSAPDKSGLPSDRFSAERTGGSVSTLTIQRTQQEDSAVYLCASTRAGGTDTQYFGPGTRLTVL.

The chain uses TRBV11-2 and TRBJ2-4; the match to TRBD1 covers 8 bases. This CDR3 has 14 residues. From germline, CDR1 is SGHAT and CDR2 FQNNGV. V trimming: 3 bases; J trimming: 8 bases; junction bases outside the gene matches: 6. The CDR3 coding sequence is TGTGCCAGCAGCTTCGACAGGGGTGCTGACATTCAGTACTTC. Its translation is CASSFDRGADIQYF. The whole variable domain, remainder taken from reference TRBV11-2 and TRBJ2-4, is EAGVAQSPRYKIIEKRQSVAFWCNPISGHATLYWYQQILGQGPKLLIQFQNNGVVDDSQLPKDRFSAERLKGVDSTLKIQPAKLEDSAVYLCASSFDRGADIQYFGAGTRLSVL.

The V call is TRBV7-9, the J call TRBJ2-1; 7 nucleotides line up with TRBD1. The CDR3 length is 18 residues. Trimming removed 2 bases from V and 7 bases from J; junction bases left unmatched: 17. Germline-derived CDR1 and CDR2 are SEHNR and FQNEAQ (reference sequence). The CDR3 sequence: CASSLTPARGGRLNEQFF. The CDR3 DNA reads as TGTGCCAGCAGCTTAACCCCCGCACGAGGGGGCCGACTTAATGAGCAGTTCTTC. The variable domain in full, completed from reference TRBV7-9 and TRBJ2-1, reads DTGVSQNPRHKITKRGQNVTFRCDPISEHNRLYWYRQTLGQGPEFLTYFQNEAQLEKSRLLSDRFSAERPKGSFSTLEIQRTEQGDSAMYLCASSLTPARGGRLNEQFFGPGTRLTVL.

This clone has a single count. This chain joins TRBV5-1 and TRBJ1-2; TRBD1 matches at 11 bases. With V trimmed by 4 bases and J by 3 bases, 8 bases remained unmatched. The CDR3 covers 16 residues. CDR1 and CDR2 (germline): SGHRS, YFSETQ. The CDR3 loop reads CASSRRGQGADYGYTF. The CDR3 bases are TGCGCCAGCAGCCGCCGAGGACAGGGGGCTGACTATGGCTACACCTTC.

This rearrangement joins TRBV27 to TRBJ2-1; 8 bases are a match to TRBD1. Germline trimming cut 2 bases from V and 5 bases from J; bases unmatched to any gene: 5. The CDR3 is 15 amino acids. The germline V gene encodes CDR1 MNHEY and CDR2 SMNVEV (reference sequence). The CDR3 reads CASSLPRGPNNEQFF. DNA of the CDR3: TGTGCCAGCAGTTTACCCAGGGGGCCTAACAATGAGCAGTTCTTC.

V is TRBV5-5 and J is TRBJ1-5; no clear D gene. V lost 7 bases and J 1 base, leaving 12 bases between the germline ends. Germline CDR1 SGHKS, CDR2 YYEKEE (reference sequence). This CDR3 region has 14 residues. CDR3 sequence reads: CASRLHPSNQPQHF. In DNA, the CDR3 is TGTGCCAGCCGACTTCACCCGAGCAATCAGCCCCAGCATTTT.

The chain recombines TRBV9 with TRBJ1-1; TRBD1 matches at 9 bases. The V gene's germline CDR1 is SGDLS and CDR2 YYNGEE. Trimming at V came to 3 bases and at J to 4 bases, leaving 4 bases not matched to a gene. The CDR3 covers 14 residues. The CDR3 sequence: CASSASTGGTEAFF. The CDR3 DNA follows: TGTGCCAGCAGCGCGTCGACAGGGGGCACTGAAGCTTTCTTT.

The rearrangement joins TRBV12-5 to TRBJ2-1; 7 bases are shared with TRBD1. The ends lost 2 bases at V and 3 bases at J; junction bases unmatched: 4. The length of the CDR3 is 15 residues. The germline V gene has CDR1 LGHNT and CDR2 FRNRAP. DNA of the CDR3: TGTGCTAGTGGTTTGCTGGGACAGATCTACAATGAGCAGTTCTTC. Encoded protein: CASGLLGQIYNEQFF.

The rearrangement joins TRBV7-9 to TRBJ2-2; 9 bases are a match to TRBD1. CDR3 size: 19 residues. Germline V gene data show CDR1 as SEHNR and CDR2 as FQNEAQ (reference sequence). With 4 bases clipped from V and 2 bases from J, the junction kept 14 bases outside the gene matches. CDR3 loop: CASSSILGQGRTNTGELFF. The CDR3 nucleotides read TGTGCCAGCAGCTCCATATTGGGACAGGGAAGAACTAACACCGGGGAGCTGTTTTTT.

This sequence joins TRBV4-3 and TRBJ2-1; 9 nucleotides match TRBD1. CDR1 and CDR2 from the germline V gene are LGHNA and YSLEER. The CDR3 contains 16 residues. With V trimmed by 5 bases and J by 6 bases, 11 bases remained unmatched. The CDR3 loop reads CASSTNHGTGFNEQFF. CDR3 DNA: TGCGCCAGCAGCACCAACCATGGGACAGGGTTCAATGAGCAGTTCTTC.